The following is a T cell receptor beta chain sequence with its context. Other nucleotide sequences from this sample produce the same CDR3. The data were taken from a study of shared clonotypes between healthy human individuals. Tens of thousands of T cell genomes (approximately 190 ng DNA) went into each sorted-subset replicate. The protocol was immunoSEQ multiplex PCR, while the TCRdb copy is restricted to in-frame clones and leaves out a portion. Here the sample spans around 2.5 million clones, 80% to 95% being singletons. Input material: naive CD4+ T cells from PBMCs. Indicated subset: CD45RA+ positively selected. The receptor comes from a man younger than 35 in good health. Some clones in this sample may be carry-over from other donors' samples.

The CDR3, as DNA: TGTGCCAGCAGCCCGAACACCGGGGAGCTGTTTTTT. As protein: CASSPNTGELFF. The chain has TRBV2 and TRBJ2-2; D ambiguous. V lost 6 bases to trimming and J lost 0 bases, with 2 bases between them. The CDR3 is 12 amino acids. Germline V gene lookup returns CDR1 SNHLY and CDR2 FYNNEI.